These 29 T cell receptor beta chains share one sample of origin, sequenced in a study of T cell responses to AZD1222 COVID-19 vaccine. Using immunoSEQ multiplex PCR, the repertoire was profiled, and TCRdb retains in-frame clones only, with some absent. The sample includes about 190,000 clones, 80% to 90% of them seen just once. Sequenced material: peripheral blood, taken on day 0 of MenACWY control vaccination. All receptors derive from an adult in good health.

In DNA, the CDR3 is TGTGCCAGCAGCTTAGGGGGGGGCGGCGAGCAGTACTTC. Encoded protein: CASSLGGGGEQYF. This chain connects TRBV11-2 to TRBJ2-7; tentative D call: TRBD2 (7 bases). CDR1 and CDR2 (germline): SGHAT, FQNNGV. The CDR3 contains 13 residues. V dropped 1 base and J dropped 6 bases, with 10 bases sitting between them. Full variable domain (rest looked up from reference TRBV11-2 and TRBJ2-7): EAGVAQSPRYKIIEKRQSVAFWCNPISGHATLYWYQQILGQGPKLLIQFQNNGVVDDSQLPKDRFSAERLKGVDSTLKIQPAKLEDSAVYLCASSLGGGGEQYFGPGTRLTVT.

The chain joins TRBV3-1 (or the pseudogene TRBV3-2) to TRBJ2-5; a possible D gene is TRBD1 (5 bases). The CDR3 length is 16 residues. Between the trimmed V and J ends, which lost 4 bases and 1 base, there was a span of 16 bases. Germline V CDR1 and CDR2: LGHDT, YNNKEL (reference sequence). CDR3 DNA sequence: TGTGCCAGCAGCCGTTGGGCAGGGCCCACCCAAGAGACCCAGTACTTC. Protein product: CASSRWAGPTQETQYF.

The chain combines TRBV4-2 with TRBJ2-7; 8 nucleotides match TRBD1. V lost 0 bases and J lost 4; bases outside the gene matches: 14. Looked up from germline, CDR1 is LGHNA and CDR2 is YNFKEQ. The CDR3 contains 18 residues. Here the CDR3 DNA reads TGTGCCAGCAGCCAAGATAGGGGCATCGGACAGGGTGTGTACGAGCAGTACTTC. This codes for CASSQDRGIGQGVYEQYF.

The chain couples TRBV10-3 to TRBJ1-5, with TRBD1 matching 7 bases. J gave up 5 bases and V 6 bases, and 16 bases lay outside the gene matches. In germline, CDR1 is ENHRY, CDR2 SYGVKD. The length of the CDR3 is 17 residues. The CDR3 loop reads CAIRNDREGNRDQPQHF. CDR3 in DNA: TGTGCCATCAGGAACGACAGGGAAGGAAACAGGGATCAGCCCCAGCATTTT.

The gene calls are TRBV19 and TRBJ2-5, with a weak D call TRBD1 (5 bases). Looked up from germline, CDR1 is LNHDA and CDR2 is SQIVND (reference sequence). There are 13 residues in the CDR3. Trimming stripped 5 bases from V and 2 bases from J, with 9 bases between. In DNA, the CDR3 is TGTGCCAGTAGTGCGAGACAGCAAGAGACCCAGTACTTC. Protein sequence: CASSARQQETQYF.

The chain combines TRBV7-9 with TRBJ2-5; 7 nucleotides align to TRBD1. Germline CDR1 is SEHNR and CDR2 is FQNEAQ (reference sequence). V shed 1 base, J shed 1 base, and the junction held 6 bases outside the gene matches. The CDR3 is made up of 16 amino acids. The CDR3, as DNA: TGTGCCAGCAGCTTAGTCGGACAGGACCTCCAAGAGACCCAGTACTTC. Translation gives CASSLVGQDLQETQYF.

The chain couples TRBV6-5 to TRBJ1-5; D may be TRBD1 (5 bases). The V and J ends lost 6 bases and 0 bases respectively, with 12 bases between them. Germline V gene sequence: CDR1 MNHEY, CDR2 SVGAGI. This CDR3 spans 15 amino acids. This chain's CDR3 is CASRPSGGSNQPQHF. CDR3 bases: TGTGCCAGCAGACCCTCGGGGGGTAGCAATCAGCCCCAGCATTTT.

A single count supports this clone. The rearrangement uses TRBV27 and TRBJ1-5; D perhaps matches TRBD1 (6 bases). Per germline, CDR1 MNHEY and CDR2 SMNVEV (reference sequence). V was clipped by 3 bases and J by 6 bases, with 9 bases between them. The CDR3 has 13 residues. CDR3 residues: CASSLSGVQPQHF. In DNA, the CDR3 is TGTGCCAGCAGTTTGTCAGGGGTTCAGCCCCAGCATTTT.

The chain links TRBV7-2 to TRBJ1-3; D unresolved. There are 16 residues in the CDR3. Trimming left V 5 bases short and J 3 bases short, with 17 bases between. Per the germline V gene, CDR1 is SGHTA and CDR2 is FQGNSA. The CDR3 region is CASSPSPGRLGNTIYF. The CDR3, as DNA: TGTGCCAGCAGCCCCTCCCCGGGCAGGCTTGGAAACACCATATATTTT.

The chain employs TRBV27 and TRBJ2-2; 10 bases fit TRBD1. Germline lookup yields CDR1 MNHEY and CDR2 SMNVEV (reference sequence). The CDR3 runs 14 residues. V lost 10 bases, J lost 5 bases, and 7 bases stayed unmatched. The DNA of the CDR3 is TGTGCCATCAGAGGGACAGGGGTAACCGGGGAGCTGTTTTTT. Translation: CAIRGTGVTGELFF.

The chain combines TRBV29-1 with TRBJ2-3; D uncertain. V was cut by 6 bases and J by 5 bases, with 15 bases left in between. The CDR3 length is 13 residues. The germline V gene has CDR1 SQVTM and CDR2 ANQGSEA. CDR3 DNA: TGCAGCGTGCAAATAACGTTCAGAGATACGCAGTATTTT. It is translated as CSVQITFRDTQYF.

The chain recombines TRBV3-1 (or the pseudogene TRBV3-2) with TRBJ1-2, with a weak D call TRBD1 (6 bases). The V end was cut by 4 bases, the J end by 8 bases, with 20 bases between. Germline V CDR1 and CDR2: LGHDT, YNNKEL (reference sequence). CDR3 size: 15 residues. CDR3 sequence reads: CASSPRGAVIGGYTF. CDR3 coding DNA: TGTGCCAGCAGCCCTCGGGGGGCAGTAATTGGGGGCTACACCTTC.

The chain employs TRBV28 and TRBJ1-1; 7 bases match TRBD1. CDR3 length: 19 residues. Germline V CDR1 and CDR2: MDHEN, SYDVKM. V was pared by 1 base and J by 1 base, with 15 bases of the junction left unmatched. This CDR3 is CASSLSLLRGGRENTEAFF. As DNA, the CDR3 is TGTGCCAGCAGTTTATCCCTCCTCAGGGGGGGCAGGGAGAACACTGAAGCTTTCTTT.

This sequence joins TRBV28 and TRBJ1-5; D is undetermined. V shed 4 bases and J shed 7 bases, with 14 bases lying between them. The CDR3 has 14 residues. Germline V CDR1 and CDR2: MDHEN, SYDVKM. CDR3: CASSSEGTGQPQHF. The CDR3 DNA reads TGTGCCAGCAGTTCGGAGGGAACGGGGCAGCCCCAGCATTTT.

This sequence joins TRBV7-2 and TRBJ1-5, with 9 bases lining up with TRBD1. CDR3 size: 15 residues. J was trimmed by 4 bases and V by 4 bases; bases with no gene match: 5. Per germline, CDR1 SGHTA and CDR2 FQGNSA. The CDR3 DNA reads as TGTGCCAGCAGCTGGGACAGGGTAATAAATCAGCCCCAGCATTTT. Translated, it gives CASSWDRVINQPQHF.

The genes are TRBV5-6 and TRBJ2-7; TRBD1 aligns across 8 bases. J lost 3 bases, V lost 4 bases, and 12 bases had no gene match. Germline values: CDR1 SGHDT, CDR2 YYEEEE. The CDR3 is 16 amino acids. CDR3 DNA: TGTGCCAGCAGCCTCACGAAGACAGGGGTCTACTACGAGCAGTACTTC. Amino acids: CASSLTKTGVYYEQYF.

The chain combines TRBV7-3 with TRBJ2-5, with 8 bases identical to TRBD1. Per the germline V gene, CDR1 is SGHTA and CDR2 is FQGTGA. The V and J ends lost 6 bases and 2 bases, in that order; junction bases with no gene match: 8. This CDR3 comprises 15 residues. The CDR3 nucleotides are TGTGCCAGCAGTCAACCTACAGGGGGACAAGAGACCCAGTACTTC. Protein product: CASSQPTGGQETQYF.

The chain links TRBV6-1 to TRBJ1-1; D unclear. Germline CDR1 MNHNS, CDR2 SASEGT. The CDR3 runs to 14 residues. Deletions cut 1 base from V and 4 bases from J, with 10 bases between. CDR3 DNA sequence: TGTGCCAGCAGTGAAGACGAGGGAAGCACTGAAGCTTTCTTT. It translates to CASSEDEGSTEAFF.

The chain recombines TRBV19 with TRBJ2-1; maybe TRBD2 (6 bases). Trimming left V 6 bases short and J 3 bases short, with 12 bases between. The CDR3 consists of 14 residues. CDR1 LNHDA and CDR2 SQIVND come from the germline V gene (reference sequence). CDR3 in amino acids: CASRPSDYYNEQFF. The CDR3 DNA follows: TGTGCCAGTAGGCCTAGCGATTACTACAATGAGCAGTTCTTC.

This clone was seen once. This sequence joins TRBV30 and TRBJ2-1; no clear D. The V gene's germline CDR1 is GTSNPN and CDR2 SVGIG (reference sequence). CDR3 length: 13 residues. V was trimmed by 3 bases and J by 6 bases, leaving 12 bases between them. This chain's CDR3 is CAWSEWGINEQFF. The CDR3 coding sequence is TGTGCCTGGAGCGAGTGGGGTATCAATGAGCAGTTCTTC.

V is TRBV27 and J is TRBJ2-5; weak D call: TRBD2 (6 bases). V gave up 2 bases and J gave up 4 bases, with 8 bases separating them. The CDR3 consists of 13 residues. The germline CDR1 and CDR2 sequences are MNHEY and SMNVEV (reference sequence). The CDR3 loop reads CASSLRGIETQYF. As DNA, the CDR3 is TGTGCCAGCAGTTTACGGGGGATAGAGACCCAGTACTTC.

The V gene is TRBV10-3, the J gene TRBJ2-3; a possible D gene is TRBD1 (5 bases). This CDR3 comprises 16 residues. Deletions cut 0 bases from V and 0 bases from J, with 10 bases between. Looked up from germline, CDR1 is ENHRY and CDR2 is SYGVKD. CDR3 sequence: CAISESKGMSTDTQYF. CDR3 in DNA: TGTGCCATCAGTGAGTCGAAGGGGATGAGCACAGATACGCAGTATTTT.

The V and J genes are TRBV2 and TRBJ1-1; D call uncertain. The CDR3 is 14 residues long. Germline V gene sequence: CDR1 SNHLY, CDR2 FYNNEI. Trimming cost V 8 bases and J 4 bases, with 17 bases left between them. This CDR3 reads CASLTQSMVTEAFF. CDR3 nucleotide sequence: TGTGCCAGCCTCACTCAGTCTATGGTCACTGAAGCTTTCTTT.

This clone has more than one count but fewer than ten. The genes are TRBV5-8 and TRBJ2-3; D is ambiguous. Germline CDR1 and CDR2: SGHTS and YDEGEE. This CDR3 contains 12 residues. The V and J ends lost 1 base and 6 bases respectively, with 6 bases between them. Written as DNA, the CDR3 is TGTGCCAGCAGCTTGTTCAGGGATACGCAGTATTTT. It is translated as CASSLFRDTQYF.

The table lists this clone with a few counts. Additional DNA sequences in this sample encode the identical CDR3. V gene TRBV6-5 combines with J gene TRBJ1-6, with 9 nucleotides matching TRBD1. CDR3 size: 15 residues. From germline, CDR1 is MNHEY and CDR2 SVGAGI. V lost 0 bases to trimming and J lost 8 bases; unmatched junction nucleotides: 2. The CDR3 DNA sequence: TGTGCCAGCAGTTACTCCCGGACAGGGGATTCACCCCTCCACTTT. Protein product: CASSYSRTGDSPLHF.

CDR3 loop: CASRGTGGSQPQHF. CDR3 in DNA: TGCGCCAGCAGAGGGACAGGGGGAAGTCAGCCCCAGCATTTT. V and J are TRBV10-2 and TRBJ1-5, with 11 bases identical to TRBD1. V lost 6 bases, J lost 6 bases, and 4 bases stayed unmatched. The CDR3 consists of 14 residues. The germline V gene encodes CDR1 WSHSY and CDR2 SAAADI.

CDR3 in amino acids: CASSPIAGFSYEQYF. The CDR3 DNA is TGTGCCAGCAGCCCCATAGCGGGATTCTCCTACGAGCAGTACTTC. J is TRBJ2-7 and V is TRBV28; 8 bases align to TRBD2. The germline CDR1 and CDR2 sequences are MDHEN and SYDVKM. The CDR3 is 15 amino acids. V shed 6 bases and J 0 bases; nucleotides not matched to a gene: 7.

The gene calls are TRBV28 and TRBJ1-2; 7 nucleotides line up with TRBD1. The CDR3 runs to 14 residues. Germline CDR1 reads MDHEN; CDR2 reads SYDVKM. V dropped 5 bases and J dropped 4; count of bases not matched to a gene: 7. CDR3 coding DNA: TGTGCCAGCAGTCGGTTGGGACAGCCCTATGGCTACACCTTC. It translates to CASSRLGQPYGYTF.

CDR3 coding DNA: TGCAGCGCATGGACCGGGGGGGAGACCCAGTACTTC. As protein: CSAWTGGETQYF. The V gene is TRBV29-1, the J gene TRBJ2-5; 7 nucleotides agree with TRBD2. Germline lookup yields CDR1 SQVTM and CDR2 ANQGSEA. V gave up 7 bases and J gave up 5 bases; unmatched junction bases: 7. The CDR3 is 12 residues long.